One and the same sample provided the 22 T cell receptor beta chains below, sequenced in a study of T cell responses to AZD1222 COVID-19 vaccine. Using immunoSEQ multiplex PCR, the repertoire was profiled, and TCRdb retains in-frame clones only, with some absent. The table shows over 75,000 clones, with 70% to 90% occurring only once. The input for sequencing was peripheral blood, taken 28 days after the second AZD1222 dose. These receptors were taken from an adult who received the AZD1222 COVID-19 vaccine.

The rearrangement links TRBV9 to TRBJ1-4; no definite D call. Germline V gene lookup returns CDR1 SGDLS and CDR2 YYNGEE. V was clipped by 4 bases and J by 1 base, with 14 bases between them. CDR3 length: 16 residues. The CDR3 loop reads CASSPHGGETNEKLFF. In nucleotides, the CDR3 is TGTGCCAGCAGCCCCCACGGCGGGGAAACTAATGAAAAACTGTTTTTT.

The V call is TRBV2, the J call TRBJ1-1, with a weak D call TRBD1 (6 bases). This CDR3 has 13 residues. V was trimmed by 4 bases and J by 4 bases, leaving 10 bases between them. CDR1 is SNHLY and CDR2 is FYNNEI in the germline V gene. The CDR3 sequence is CASSAGGGTEAFF. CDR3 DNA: TGTGCCAGCAGTGCGGGGGGCGGCACTGAAGCTTTCTTT.

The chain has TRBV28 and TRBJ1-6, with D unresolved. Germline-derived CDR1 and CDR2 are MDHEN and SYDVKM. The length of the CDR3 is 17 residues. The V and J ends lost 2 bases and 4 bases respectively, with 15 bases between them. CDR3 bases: TGTGCCAGCAGTTTACCCTTGGGAAGGGATTATAATTCACCCCTCCACTTT. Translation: CASSLPLGRDYNSPLHF.

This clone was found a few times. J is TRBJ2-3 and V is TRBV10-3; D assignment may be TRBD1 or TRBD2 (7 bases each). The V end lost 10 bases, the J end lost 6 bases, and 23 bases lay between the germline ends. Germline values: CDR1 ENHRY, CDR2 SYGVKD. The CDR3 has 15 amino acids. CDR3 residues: CATKKGGLTGDTQYF. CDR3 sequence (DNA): TGTGCCACAAAGAAGGGGGGGCTGACAGGGGATACGCAGTATTTT.

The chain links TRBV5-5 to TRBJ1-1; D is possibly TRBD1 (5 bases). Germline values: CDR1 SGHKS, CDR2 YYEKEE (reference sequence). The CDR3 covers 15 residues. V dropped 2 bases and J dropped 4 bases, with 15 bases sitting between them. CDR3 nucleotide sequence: TGTGCCAGCAGCTTTAACTACAGGACGAGCACTGAAGCTTTCTTT. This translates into CASSFNYRTSTEAFF.

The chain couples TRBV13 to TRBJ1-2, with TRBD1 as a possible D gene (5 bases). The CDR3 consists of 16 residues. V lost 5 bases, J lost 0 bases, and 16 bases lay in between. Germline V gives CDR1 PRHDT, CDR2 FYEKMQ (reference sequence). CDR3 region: CASSPMAGDSNYGYTF. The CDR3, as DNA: TGTGCCAGCAGCCCAATGGCTGGGGACTCTAACTATGGCTACACCTTC. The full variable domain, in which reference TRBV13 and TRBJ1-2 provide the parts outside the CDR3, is AAGVIQSPRHLIKEKRETATLKCYPIPRHDTVYWYQQGPGQDPQFLISFYEKMQSDKGSIPDRFSAQQFSDYHSELNMSSLELGDSALYFCASSPMAGDSNYGYTFGSGTRLTVV.

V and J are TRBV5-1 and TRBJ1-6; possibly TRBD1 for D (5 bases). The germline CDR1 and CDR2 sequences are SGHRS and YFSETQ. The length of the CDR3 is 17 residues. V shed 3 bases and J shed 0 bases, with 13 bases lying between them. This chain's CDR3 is CASSSAGRSSYNSPLHF. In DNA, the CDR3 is TGCGCCAGCAGCTCGGCGGGGCGGAGCTCCTATAATTCACCCCTCCACTTT.

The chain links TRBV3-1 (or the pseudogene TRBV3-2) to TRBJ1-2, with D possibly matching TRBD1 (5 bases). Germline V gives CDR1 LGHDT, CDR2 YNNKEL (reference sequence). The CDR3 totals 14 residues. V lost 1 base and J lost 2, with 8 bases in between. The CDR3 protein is CASSQAGSNYGYTF. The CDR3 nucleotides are TGTGCCAGCAGCCAAGCAGGGTCGAACTATGGCTACACCTTC.

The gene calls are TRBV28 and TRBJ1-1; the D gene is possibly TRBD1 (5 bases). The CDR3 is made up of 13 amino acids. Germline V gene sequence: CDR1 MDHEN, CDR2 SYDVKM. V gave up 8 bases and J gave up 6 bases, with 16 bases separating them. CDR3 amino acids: CASRLQERAEAFF. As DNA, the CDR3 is TGTGCCAGCCGCCTACAGGAACGCGCTGAAGCTTTCTTT. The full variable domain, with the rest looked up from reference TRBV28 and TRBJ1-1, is DVKVTQSSRYLVKRTGEKVFLECVQDMDHENMFWYRQDPGLGLRLIYFSYDVKMKEKGDIPEGYSVSREKKERFSLILESASTNQTSMYLCASRLQERAEAFFGQGTRLTVV.

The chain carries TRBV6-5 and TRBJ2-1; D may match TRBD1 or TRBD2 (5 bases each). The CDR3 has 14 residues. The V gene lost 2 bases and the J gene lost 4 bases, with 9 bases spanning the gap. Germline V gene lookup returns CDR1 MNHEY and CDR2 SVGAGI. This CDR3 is CASSYGGVYNEQFF. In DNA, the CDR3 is TGTGCCAGCAGTTACGGGGGAGTATACAATGAGCAGTTCTTC.

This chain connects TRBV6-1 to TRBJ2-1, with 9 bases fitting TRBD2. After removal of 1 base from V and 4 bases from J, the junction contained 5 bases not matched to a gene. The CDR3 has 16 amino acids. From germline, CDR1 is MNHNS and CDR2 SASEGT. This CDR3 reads CASSEGRGGKYNEQFF. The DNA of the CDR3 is TGTGCCAGCAGTGAAGGGCGGGGGGGCAAGTACAATGAGCAGTTCTTC.

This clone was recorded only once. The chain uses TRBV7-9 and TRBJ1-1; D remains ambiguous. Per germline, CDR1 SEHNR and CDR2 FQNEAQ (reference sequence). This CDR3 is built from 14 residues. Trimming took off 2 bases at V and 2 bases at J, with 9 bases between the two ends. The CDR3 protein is CASSLIRVNTEAFF. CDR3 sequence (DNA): TGTGCCAGCAGCTTAATCCGGGTAAACACTGAAGCTTTCTTT. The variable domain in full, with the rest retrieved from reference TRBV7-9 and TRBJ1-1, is DTGVSQNPRHKITKRGQNVTFRCDPISEHNRLYWYRQTLGQGPEFLTYFQNEAQLEKSRLLSDRFSAERPKGSFSTLEIQRTEQGDSAMYLCASSLIRVNTEAFFGQGTRLTVV.

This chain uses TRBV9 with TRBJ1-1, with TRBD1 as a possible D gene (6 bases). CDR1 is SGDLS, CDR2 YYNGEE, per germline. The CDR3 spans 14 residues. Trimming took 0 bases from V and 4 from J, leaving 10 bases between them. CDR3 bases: TGTGCCAGCAGCGTAGCAGGGGCCGGCACTGAAGCTTTCTTT. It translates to CASSVAGAGTEAFF.

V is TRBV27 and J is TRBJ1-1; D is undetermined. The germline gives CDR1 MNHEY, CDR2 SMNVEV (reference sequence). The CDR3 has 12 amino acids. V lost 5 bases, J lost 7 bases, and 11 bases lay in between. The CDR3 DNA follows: TGTGCCAGCAGTATAGAAGGTGGTGAAGCTTTCTTT. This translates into CASSIEGGEAFF.

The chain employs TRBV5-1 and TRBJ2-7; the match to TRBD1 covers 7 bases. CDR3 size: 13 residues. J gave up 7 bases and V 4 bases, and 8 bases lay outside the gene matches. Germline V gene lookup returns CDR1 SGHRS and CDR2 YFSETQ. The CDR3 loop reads CASSTEQGSEQYF. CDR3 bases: TGCGCCAGCAGCACGGAACAGGGGAGTGAGCAGTACTTC. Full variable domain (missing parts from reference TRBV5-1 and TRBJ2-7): KAGVTQTPRYLIKTRGQQVTLSCSPISGHRSVSWYQQTPGQGLQFLFEYFSETQRNKGNFPGRFSGRQFSNSRSEMNVSTLELGDSALYLCASSTEQGSEQYFGPGTRLTVT.

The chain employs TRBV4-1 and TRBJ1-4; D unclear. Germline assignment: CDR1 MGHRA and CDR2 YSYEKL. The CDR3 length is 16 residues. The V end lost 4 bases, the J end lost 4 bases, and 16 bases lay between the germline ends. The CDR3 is CASSPLSSRFNEKLFF. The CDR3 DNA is TGCGCCAGCAGCCCTCTCTCGTCGCGGTTTAATGAAAAACTGTTTTTT.

CDR3 amino acids: CASSPSGGLEAFF. The CDR3 DNA follows: TGTGCCAGCAGCCCATCAGGGGGACTGGAAGCTTTCTTT. This chain joins TRBV7-9 and TRBJ1-1; TRBD1 matches 7 bases. The CDR3 covers 13 residues. Germline CDR1 and CDR2: SEHNR and FQNEAQ (reference sequence). After removal of 5 bases from V and 8 bases from J, the junction contained 8 bases not matched to a gene.

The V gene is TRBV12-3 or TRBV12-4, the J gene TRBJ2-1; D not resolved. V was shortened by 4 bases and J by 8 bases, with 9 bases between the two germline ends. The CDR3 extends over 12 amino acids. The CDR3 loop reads CASSSFFDEQFF. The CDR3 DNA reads TGTGCCAGCAGTTCTTTTTTCGATGAGCAGTTCTTC.

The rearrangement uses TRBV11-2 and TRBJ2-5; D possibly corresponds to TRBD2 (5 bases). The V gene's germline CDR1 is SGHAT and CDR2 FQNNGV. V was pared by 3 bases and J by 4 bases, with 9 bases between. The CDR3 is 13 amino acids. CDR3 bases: TGTGCCAGCAGCTTCGGGATAGCAGAGACCCAGTACTTC. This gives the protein CASSFGIAETQYF.

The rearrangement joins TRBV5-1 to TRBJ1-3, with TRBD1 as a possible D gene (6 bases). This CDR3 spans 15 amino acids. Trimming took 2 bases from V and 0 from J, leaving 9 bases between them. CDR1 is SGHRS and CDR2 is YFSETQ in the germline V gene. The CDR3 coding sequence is TGCGCCAGCAGCTTAATACAGGGCTCTGGAAACACCATATATTTT. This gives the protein CASSLIQGSGNTIYF.

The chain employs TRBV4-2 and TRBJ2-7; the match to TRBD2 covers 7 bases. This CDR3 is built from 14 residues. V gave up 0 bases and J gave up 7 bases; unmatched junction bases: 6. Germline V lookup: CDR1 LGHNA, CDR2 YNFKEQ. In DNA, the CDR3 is TGTGCCAGCAGCCAAGATCACATGGGGGGGGAGCAGTACTTC. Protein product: CASSQDHMGGEQYF.

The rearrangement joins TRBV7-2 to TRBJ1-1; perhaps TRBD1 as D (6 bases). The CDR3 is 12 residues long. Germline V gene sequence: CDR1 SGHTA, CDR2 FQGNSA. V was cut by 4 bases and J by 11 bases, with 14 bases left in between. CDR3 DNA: TGTGCCAGCAGCTCGGGGGCAGGGTGGGCTTTCTTT. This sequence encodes CASSSGAGWAFF.